The 32 T cell receptor beta chains listed next were all sequenced from one sample in a study of T cell changes during pregnancy in multiple sclerosis. Some clones are missing from TCRdb's copy, which holds only in-frame ones; the method was immunoSEQ multiplex PCR. The sample has over 100,000 clones, roughly nine tenths seen once; the top ten hold over 1.5%. Sequenced here: peripheral blood, sampled in the third trimester of pregnancy. The receptors originated from a female donor with multiple sclerosis, enrolled in a pregnancy study.

In its sample, this clone was seen once. This sample also contains other DNA sequences that code for the same CDR3. The rearrangement joins TRBV5-1 to TRBJ2-7; TRBD2 might be the D (5 bases). From germline, CDR1 is SGHRS and CDR2 YFSETQ. The CDR3 has 13 residues. The ends were cut back, 0 bases at V and 2 bases at J, with 6 bases in the middle. The CDR3 spells CASSLAGTYEQYF. In DNA form, the CDR3 reads TGCGCCAGCAGCTTGGCGGGGACCTACGAGCAGTACTTC.

This rearrangement joins TRBV28 to TRBJ1-2, with D uncertain. The germline gives CDR1 MDHEN, CDR2 SYDVKM. V was clipped by 5 bases and J by 8 bases, with 18 bases between them. This CDR3 contains 14 residues. CDR3 amino acids: CASSPAGRRRGYTF. The CDR3 DNA sequence: TGTGCCAGCAGTCCGGCGGGCAGGCGCCGAGGCTACACCTTC.

This chain uses TRBV4-1 with TRBJ2-7; D remains unclear. Germline V gives CDR1 MGHRA, CDR2 YSYEKL. V was shortened by 4 bases and J by 1 base, with 11 bases between the two germline ends. The CDR3 totals 14 residues. CDR3 nucleotide sequence: TGCGCCAGCAGCCCCAGGTTCAATTCCTACGAGCAGTACTTC. Translating it yields CASSPRFNSYEQYF.

The chain is built from TRBV6-1 and TRBJ2-1; TRBD1 is a possible D gene (6 bases). The CDR3 spans 16 residues. Trimming took off 4 bases at V and 1 base at J, with 14 bases between the two ends. Per the germline V gene, CDR1 is MNHNS and CDR2 is SASEGT. DNA of the CDR3: TGTGCCAGCAGTGGGTACCCGACAGGTTCCTACAATGAGCAGTTCTTC. Translating gives CASSGYPTGSYNEQFF.

The V gene is TRBV30, the J gene TRBJ1-5; possibly TRBD1 for D (6 bases). Germline V lookup: CDR1 GTSNPN, CDR2 SVGIG (reference sequence). V lost 2 bases and J 4 bases, leaving 12 bases between the germline ends. This CDR3 spans 14 amino acids. Written as DNA, the CDR3 is TGTGCCTGGAGTAAGCAGGGGACAAATCAGCCCCAGCATTTT. It encodes CAWSKQGTNQPQHF.

The CDR3 DNA reads TGTGCCAGCAGTTACTCGGAGATGATGGCTGAAGCTTTCTTT. Amino acid sequence: CASSYSEMMAEAFF. This chain joins TRBV6-5 and TRBJ1-1; no firm D call. V dropped 0 bases and J dropped 6 bases, with 11 bases sitting between them. Looked up from germline, CDR1 is MNHEY and CDR2 is SVGAGI. The CDR3 totals 14 residues.

The chain uses TRBV18 and TRBJ1-2; 8 positions agree with TRBD1. The length of the CDR3 is 14 residues. From germline, CDR1 is KGHSH and CDR2 LQKENI. V trimming: 3 bases; J trimming: 8 bases; junction bases outside the gene matches: 8. The CDR3 is CASSPDRAVQGYTF. Written as DNA, the CDR3 is TGTGCCAGCTCACCGGACAGGGCGGTGCAAGGCTACACCTTC.

In this sample, this clone turned up once. The genes are TRBV6-1 and TRBJ2-1; 11 nucleotides align to TRBD2. Unmatched junction bases numbered 12, after V lost 1 base and J lost 7 bases. CDR1 MNHNS and CDR2 SASEGT come from the germline V gene. This CDR3 has 18 residues. This CDR3 is CASSEEWTSGLWGNEQFF. The DNA of the CDR3 is TGTGCCAGCAGTGAAGAATGGACTAGCGGGCTCTGGGGAAATGAGCAGTTCTTC.

The count of this clone is one. This rearrangement joins TRBV6-5 to TRBJ2-7; D possibly corresponds to TRBD1 (6 bases). Germline V lookup: CDR1 MNHEY, CDR2 SVGAGI. There are 15 residues in the CDR3. Trimming cost V 0 bases and J 3 bases, with 12 bases left between them. This chain's CDR3 is CASSYSIADSYEQYF. CDR3 coding DNA: TGTGCCAGCAGTTACTCGATCGCGGACAGCTACGAGCAGTACTTC.

V usage is TRBV10-2 and J usage is TRBJ2-7, with TRBD1 matching 8 bases. The CDR3 spans 16 residues. From germline, CDR1 is WSHSY and CDR2 SAAADI. After removal of 6 bases from V and 1 base from J, the junction contained 11 bases not matched to a gene. CDR3 coding DNA: TGCGCCAGCAGCCTTCCGGGGACAGGAGTTTCCTACGAGCAGTACTTC. Encoded protein: CASSLPGTGVSYEQYF.

The rearrangement links TRBV9 to TRBJ2-5; the match to TRBD2 covers 11 bases. The CDR3 spans 15 residues. V lost 3 bases to trimming and J lost 3 bases; unmatched junction nucleotides: 4. The germline V gene has CDR1 SGDLS and CDR2 YYNGEE. The CDR3 here is CASSGSGGAKETQYF. The CDR3 DNA follows: TGTGCCAGCAGCGGTAGCGGGGGGGCAAAAGAGACCCAGTACTTC.

The V call is TRBV5-4, the J call TRBJ2-1; D possibly corresponds to TRBD1 (6 bases). Germline-derived CDR1 and CDR2 are SGHNT and YYREEE (reference sequence). The CDR3 has 16 amino acids. Trimming cost V 4 bases and J 4 bases, with 18 bases left between them. The CDR3 protein is CASSTQGTRPYNEQFF. CDR3 DNA: TGTGCCAGCAGCACTCAGGGGACCCGTCCTTACAATGAGCAGTTCTTC.

This clone has only one observation. This sequence joins TRBV2 and TRBJ2-5; TRBD2 matches 7 bases. This CDR3 is built from 14 residues. Germline CDR1 reads SNHLY; CDR2 reads FYNNEI. V gave up 9 bases and J gave up 3 bases; unmatched junction bases: 10. CDR3 region: CASYPWGGEETQYF. The CDR3 nucleotides read TGTGCCAGTTACCCTTGGGGGGGTGAAGAGACCCAGTACTTC.

Only a few counts were recorded for this clone. The chain joins TRBV7-9 to TRBJ1-1; D remains unclear. Germline V gives CDR1 SEHNR, CDR2 FQNEAQ (reference sequence). Between the trimmed V and J ends, which lost 6 bases and 1 base, there was a span of 9 bases. The CDR3 covers 13 residues. The CDR3 spells CASRTGSNTEAFF. Written as DNA, the CDR3 is TGTGCCAGCAGAACCGGGTCGAACACTGAAGCTTTCTTT.

The rearrangement joins TRBV6-6 to TRBJ2-1; TRBD1 matches at 10 bases. Germline V gene lookup returns CDR1 MNHNY and CDR2 SVGAGI (reference sequence). CDR3 length equals 15 residues. Trimming cost V 6 bases and J 8 bases; bases outside gene matches: 10. CDR3 in DNA: TGTGCCAGCAGATCCCCGGGACAGGGGAAGGATGAGCAGTTCTTC. Translation gives CASRSPGQGKDEQFF.

J is TRBJ1-2 and V is TRBV7-2; TRBD1 agrees at 10 bases. The CDR3 consists of 16 residues. The germline gives CDR1 SGHTA, CDR2 FQGNSA. With V trimmed by 1 base and J by 4 bases, 6 bases remained unmatched. The CDR3 DNA is TGTGCCAGCAGCTTAGGACAGGGGGCACAGGGCTATGGCTACACCTTC. Encoded protein: CASSLGQGAQGYGYTF.

DNA for the CDR3: TGTGCCAGCAGTCCCGGGGGAACTGAAGCTTTCTTT. Encoded protein: CASSPGGTEAFF. The rearrangement links TRBV13 to TRBJ1-1; D is perhaps TRBD1 (5 bases). The CDR3 has 12 amino acids. Looked up from germline, CDR1 is PRHDT and CDR2 is FYEKMQ (reference sequence). The V gene lost 6 bases and the J gene lost 5 bases, with 10 bases spanning the gap.

The gene calls are TRBV11-3 and TRBJ2-1; 8 nucleotides line up with TRBD2. The CDR3 consists of 15 residues. Germline V gene data show CDR1 as SGHNT and CDR2 as YENEEA. J was trimmed by 8 bases and V by 6 bases; bases with no gene match: 12. CDR3 protein: CASSQPGLGRDEQFF. The CDR3 DNA is TGTGCCAGCAGTCAGCCGGGACTAGGCAGGGATGAGCAGTTCTTC.

The V and J genes are TRBV5-4 and TRBJ1-3; no reliable D call. The V gene's germline CDR1 is SGHNT and CDR2 YYREEE (reference sequence). There are 15 residues in the CDR3. The V and J ends lost 4 bases and 0 bases respectively, with 11 bases between them. CDR3 in DNA: TGTGCCAGCAGCCCCGATCCTAACTCTGGAAACACCATATATTTT. Translating it yields CASSPDPNSGNTIYF.

The J gene is TRBJ2-1, the V gene TRBV27; TRBD1 is a possible D gene (6 bases). The V gene lost 0 bases and the J gene lost 3 bases, with 9 bases spanning the gap. From germline, CDR1 is MNHEY and CDR2 SMNVEV (reference sequence). This CDR3 is built from 15 residues. In nucleotides, the CDR3 is TGTGCCAGCAGTTTATCGTGGGACAACTACAATGAGCAGTTCTTC. Translation: CASSLSWDNYNEQFF.

The rearrangement joins TRBV5-1 to TRBJ1-1, with TRBD1 matching over 8 bases. V was pared by 7 bases and J by 7 bases, with 6 bases of the junction left unmatched. This CDR3 has 12 amino acids. Germline CDR1 SGHRS, CDR2 YFSETQ. The CDR3 spells CASRTGLDEAFF. The CDR3 DNA is TGCGCCAGCCGGACAGGGTTAGATGAAGCTTTCTTT.

The rearrangement links TRBV11-2 to TRBJ2-7; D is perhaps TRBD2 (5 bases). V lost 5 bases and J 3 bases, leaving 8 bases between the germline ends. This CDR3 contains 12 residues. Germline V lookup: CDR1 SGHAT, CDR2 FQNNGV. CDR3 in DNA: TGTGCCAGCAGCAGGACTTACTACGAGCAGTACTTC. It specifies CASSRTYYEQYF.

J is TRBJ1-2 and V is TRBV5-1; TRBD1 is a possible D gene (6 bases). The V gene's germline CDR1 is SGHRS and CDR2 YFSETQ. The CDR3 sequence is 13 residues long. Between the trimmed V and J ends, which lost 4 bases and 7 bases, there was a span of 14 bases. CDR3 in DNA: TGCGCCAGCAGCCTTGACAGGCTTAGTGGCTACACCTTC. Protein product: CASSLDRLSGYTF.

This chain joins TRBV19 and TRBJ2-7, with 7 positions matching TRBD1. CDR1 is LNHDA and CDR2 is SQIVND in the germline V gene (reference sequence). The CDR3 totals 19 residues. Trimming at V came to 6 bases and at J to 6 bases, leaving 26 bases not matched to a gene. The CDR3 region is CASSLNRDSEATEAPEQYF. The CDR3 DNA sequence: TGTGCCAGTAGCCTTAACCGGGACAGCGAGGCGACCGAGGCGCCCGAGCAGTACTTC. The whole variable domain, remainder taken from reference TRBV19 and TRBJ2-7, is DGGITQSPKYLFRKEGQNVTLSCEQNLNHDAMYWYRQDPGQGLRLIYYSQIVNDFQKGDIAEGYSVSREKKESFPLTVTSAQKNPTAFYLCASSLNRDSEATEAPEQYFGPGTRLTVT.

This chain joins TRBV28 and TRBJ2-2; tentative D call: TRBD1 (5 bases). This CDR3 spans 14 amino acids. The V end was cut by 7 bases, the J end by 4 bases, with 13 bases between. The germline CDR1 and CDR2 sequences are MDHEN and SYDVKM. CDR3 region: CASNVDKVTGELFF. The CDR3 nucleotides are TGTGCCAGCAACGTGGACAAGGTCACCGGGGAGCTGTTTTTT.

The chain is built from TRBV27 and TRBJ2-2; 10 bases line up with TRBD1. Per the germline V gene, CDR1 is MNHEY and CDR2 is SMNVEV (reference sequence). The CDR3 is 15 amino acids. Trimming removed 8 bases from V and 5 bases from J; junction bases left unmatched: 8. The DNA of the CDR3 is TGTGCCAGCTCGGAAACGGGACAGGGGACCGGGGAGCTGTTTTTT. It is translated as CASSETGQGTGELFF.

The rearrangement joins TRBV2 to TRBJ1-1; TRBD1 matches 7 bases. Germline V gene data show CDR1 as SNHLY and CDR2 as FYNNEI. The V and J ends lost 5 bases and 1 base, in that order; junction bases with no gene match: 10. This CDR3 comprises 16 residues. Written as DNA, the CDR3 is TGTGCCAGCAGTTGGTCTAAGGACAGGTCGAACACTGAAGCTTTCTTT. It specifies CASSWSKDRSNTEAFF.

The J gene is TRBJ2-5, the V gene TRBV28; 10 nucleotides agree with TRBD2. Germline values: CDR1 MDHEN, CDR2 SYDVKM. The CDR3 spans 15 residues. V lost 3 bases, J lost 2 bases, and 3 bases stayed unmatched. The CDR3 nucleotides read TGTGCCAGCAGTTTGTCACTAGCGGGGCAAGAGACCCAGTACTTC. Translated: CASSLSLAGQETQYF.

The rearrangement links TRBV7-2 to TRBJ2-5; 12 bases align to TRBD2. In germline, CDR1 is SGHTA, CDR2 FQGNSA. The V segment lost 2 bases and the J segment 8 bases; nucleotides outside the gene matches: 9. There are 16 residues in the CDR3. CDR3 bases: TGTGCCAGCAGCTTAAGGCCTAGCGGGGGGGCCGCCACCCAGTACTTC. Translation: CASSLRPSGGAATQYF.

Turning to this clone: Other nucleotide sequences from this sample produce the same CDR3. The CDR3 DNA follows: TGTGCCAGCAGCTTAAGGGCGGGAGGGAACAATGAGCAGTTCTTC. Residues: CASSLRAGGNNEQFF. The V call is TRBV7-3, the J call TRBJ2-1; 9 nucleotides agree with TRBD2. J gave up 5 bases and V 1 base, and 3 bases lay outside the gene matches. The CDR3 totals 15 residues. Germline V gene data show CDR1 as SGHTA and CDR2 as FQGTGA.

The chain carries TRBV5-6 and TRBJ2-6; D might be TRBD1 (6 bases). This CDR3 comprises 15 residues. CDR1 SGHDT and CDR2 YYEEEE come from the germline V gene. Trimming shortened V by 3 bases and J by 5 bases, and 12 bases separated the two germline ends. The CDR3, as DNA: TGTGCCAGCAGCTCGCAGGGGACGCGGGCCAACGTCCTGACTTTC. Translation: CASSSQGTRANVLTF.

V and J are TRBV2 and TRBJ2-7; 10 bases line up with TRBD2. The germline gives CDR1 SNHLY, CDR2 FYNNEI. V was clipped by 7 bases and J by 0 bases; unmatched bases: 6. The CDR3 consists of 15 residues. The CDR3 protein is CASTKTSGASYEQYF. The CDR3 nucleotides read TGTGCCAGCACCAAAACTAGCGGGGCCTCCTACGAGCAGTACTTC.